This record covers a single T cell receptor beta chain. Its antigen remains unknown. J gave up 7 bases and V 4 bases, and 7 bases lay outside the gene matches. CDR1 is SGHAT and CDR2 is FQNNGV in the germline V gene. The CDR3 sequence is 15 residues long. The data are from a study of tumor-infiltrating lymphocytes in localized non-small cell lung cancer. Overall study context: Each patient gave resected tumor and non-adjacent uninvolved lung tissue.

General study results and limits: Only some patients had TCR sequencing, depending on available tissue.

TCRdb's copy holds only in-frame clones and misses some; the assay was immunoSEQ multiplex PCR. The top ten clones hold around 5.4% of a sample with around 24,000 clones, approximately 64% of them seen once. Sequencing input: lung tumor tissue. The chain uses TRBV11-2 and TRBJ2-3; 11 bases align to TRBD2. The TCR sequence derives from a human donor with non-small cell lung cancer. CDR3 loop: CASSSLAGGPYTQYF. The CDR3 bases are TGTGCCAGCAGCTCCTTAGCGGGAGGGCCGTATACGCAGTATTTT.